This TCR beta chain was profiled in a study of blood T cell repertoires in COVID-19. Sequencing used immunoSEQ multiplex PCR; TCRdb keeps in-frame clones, though not all of them. This table has about 140,000 clones, approximately 79% appearing once. Germline CDR1 is KGHSH and CDR2 is LQKENI. V was trimmed by 3 bases and J by 0 bases, leaving 21 bases between them. This CDR3 region has 19 residues. Sequenced material: peripheral blood. The source is a man in his sixties with acute or convalescent COVID-19. The chain is built from TRBV18 and TRBJ2-4; weak D call: TRBD1 (6 bases). CDR3 residues: CASSPLPVTGSLAKNIQYF. The DNA for the CDR3 is TGTGCCAGCTCACCCCTACCTGTTACAGGGTCTCTAGCCAAAAACATTCAGTACTTC.